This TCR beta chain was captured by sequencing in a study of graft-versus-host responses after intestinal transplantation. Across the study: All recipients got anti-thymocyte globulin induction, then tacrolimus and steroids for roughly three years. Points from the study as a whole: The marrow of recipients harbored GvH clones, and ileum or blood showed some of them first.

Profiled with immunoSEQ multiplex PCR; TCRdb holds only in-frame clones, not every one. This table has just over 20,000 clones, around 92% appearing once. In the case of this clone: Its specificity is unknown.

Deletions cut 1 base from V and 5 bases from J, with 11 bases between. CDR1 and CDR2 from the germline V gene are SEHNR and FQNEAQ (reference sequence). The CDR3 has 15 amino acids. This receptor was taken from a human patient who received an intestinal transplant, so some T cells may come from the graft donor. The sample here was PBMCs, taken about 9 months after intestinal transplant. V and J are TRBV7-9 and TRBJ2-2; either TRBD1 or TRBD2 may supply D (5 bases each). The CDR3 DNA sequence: TGTGCCAGCAGCTTAGTGGGGGACCGAACCGGGGAGCTGTTTTTT. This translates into CASSLVGDRTGELFF.